A selection of T cell receptor beta chains follows, all from one sample in a study of T cell responses to AZD1222 COVID-19 vaccine. Generated by immunoSEQ multiplex PCR, the TCRdb table keeps only in-frame clones and is missing some. This sample has more than 150,000 clones, with 75% to 90% found just once. This material consisted of peripheral blood, taken on day 0 of AZD1222 vaccination. The origin of the receptors is an adult in good health. CDR3s include the opening cysteine and the closing phenylalanine or tryptophan. Fields, in order: D gene, clone size, V gene, J gene, CDR3 protein, CDR3 DNA. D genes are given only for firm matches. Part of the rows lack a size; the others show once, few, many or a class for expanded clones.

TRBD1	.	TRBV28	TRBJ1-1	CASSRDSYGTVNTEAFF	TGTGCCAGCAGCCGAGACTCTTACGGGACAGTGAACACTGAAGCTTTCTTT
.	.	TRBV10-3	TRBJ1-5	CAISEWQFDQPQHF	TGTGCCATCAGTGAGTGGCAGTTCGATCAGCCCCAGCATTTT
TRBD2	once	TRBV6-5	TRBJ2-1	CASRRSSGSDEQFF	TGTGCCAGCAGACGTAGTAGCGGGAGTGATGAGCAGTTCTTC
.	.	TRBV6-1	TRBJ1-2	CASSEALTEFYGYTF	TGTGCCAGCAGTGAAGCCCTGACAGAGTTCTATGGCTACACCTTC
TRBD1	once	TRBV29-1	TRBJ2-1	CSVERQGVNEQFF	TGCAGCGTTGAGAGGCAGGGGGTCAATGAGCAGTTCTTC
.	.	TRBV6-4	TRBJ1-6	CASSRDGENSPLHF	TGTGCCAGCAGTCGGGACGGCGAAAATTCACCCCTCCACTTT
.	.	TRBV6-6	TRBJ1-5	CASRGGEPQHF	TGTGCCAGCAGGGGTGGCGAGCCCCAGCATTTT
TRBD1	.	TRBV19	TRBJ1-1	CASTGQGHTEAFF	TGTGCCAGTACCGGACAGGGCCATACTGAAGCTTTCTTT
.	.	TRBV7-6	TRBJ1-6	CASSLQGIDSPLHF	TGTGCCAGCAGCTTACAGGGGATTGATTCACCCCTCCACTTT
.	.	TRBV25-1	TRBJ1-2	CASSGTEAPNYGYTF	TGTGCCAGCAGTGGAACAGAGGCTCCTAACTATGGCTACACCTTC
.	few	TRBV28	TRBJ1-5	CASSLSNGNQPQHF	TGTGCCAGCAGTTTATCTAACGGGAATCAGCCCCAGCATTTT
TRBD2	.	TRBV6-1	TRBJ2-7	CASSASTSGLHSYEQYF	TGTGCCAGCAGTGCCTCGACTAGCGGGCTACACTCCTACGAGCAGTACTTC
.	.	TRBV7-9	TRBJ2-2	CASSFPDGPVELFF	TGTGCCAGCAGCTTCCCTGACGGTCCGGTCGAGCTGTTTTTT
.	.	TRBV28	TRBJ2-7	CAEGSPYEQYF	TGTGCCGAAGGGTCTCCCTACGAGCAGTACTTC
TRBD1	.	TRBV7-2	TRBJ1-3	CASSLEQGGSGNTIYF	TGTGCCAGCAGCTTAGAACAGGGGGGATCCGGAAACACCATATATTTT
.	.	TRBV29-1	TRBJ1-5	CSVQGGSNQPQHF	TGCAGCGTCCAGGGAGGTAGCAATCAGCCCCAGCATTTT
.	.	TRBV28	TRBJ1-4	CASSLPGTANEKLFF	TGTGCCAGCAGTTTACCGGGTACAGCTAATGAAAAACTGTTTTTT
.	.	TRBV7-2	TRBJ1-5	CASSLLMGSQPQHF	TGTGCCAGCAGCTTACTAATGGGGAGTCAGCCCCAGCATTTT
.	medium-sized	TRBV7-9	TRBJ2-7	CASSPTAGGSNSYEQYF	TGTGCCAGCAGCCCAACAGCCGGGGGTTCTAACTCCTACGAGCAGTACTTC
.	.	TRBV7-6	TRBJ2-2	CASSPRQATNTGELFF	TGTGCCAGCAGCCCTAGACAGGCTACGAACACCGGGGAGCTGTTTTTT
.	.	TRBV3-1/TRBV3-2	TRBJ1-3	CASSQQSGNTIYF	TGTGCCAGCAGCCAGCAGAGTGGAAACACCATATATTTT
.	.	TRBV7-3	TRBJ2-1	CASSLNRNEQFF	TGTGCCAGCAGCTTAAATAGGAATGAGCAGTTCTTC
.	once	TRBV3-1/TRBV3-2	TRBJ1-2	CASSQDRHMYGYTF	TGTGCCAGCAGCCAAGACCGACACATGTATGGCTACACCTTC
.	.	TRBV28	TRBJ1-4	CASTHGGAPTNEKLFF	TGTGCCAGCACCCACGGAGGGGCTCCAACTAATGAAAAACTGTTTTTT